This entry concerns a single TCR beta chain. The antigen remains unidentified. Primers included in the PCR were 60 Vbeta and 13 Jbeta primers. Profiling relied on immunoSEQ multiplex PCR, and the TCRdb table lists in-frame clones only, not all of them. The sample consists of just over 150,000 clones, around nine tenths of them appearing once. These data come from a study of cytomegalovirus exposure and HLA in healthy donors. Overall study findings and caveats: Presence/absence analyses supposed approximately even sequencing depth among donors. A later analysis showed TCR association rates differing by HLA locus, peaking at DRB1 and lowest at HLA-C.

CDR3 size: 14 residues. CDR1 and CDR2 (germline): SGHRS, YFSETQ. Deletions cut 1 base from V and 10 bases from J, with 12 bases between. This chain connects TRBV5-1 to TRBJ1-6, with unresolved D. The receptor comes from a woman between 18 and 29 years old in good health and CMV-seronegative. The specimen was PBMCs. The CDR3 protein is CASSLYGIESPLHF. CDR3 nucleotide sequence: TGCGCCAGCAGCTTGTACGGGATAGAGTCACCCCTCCACTTT.